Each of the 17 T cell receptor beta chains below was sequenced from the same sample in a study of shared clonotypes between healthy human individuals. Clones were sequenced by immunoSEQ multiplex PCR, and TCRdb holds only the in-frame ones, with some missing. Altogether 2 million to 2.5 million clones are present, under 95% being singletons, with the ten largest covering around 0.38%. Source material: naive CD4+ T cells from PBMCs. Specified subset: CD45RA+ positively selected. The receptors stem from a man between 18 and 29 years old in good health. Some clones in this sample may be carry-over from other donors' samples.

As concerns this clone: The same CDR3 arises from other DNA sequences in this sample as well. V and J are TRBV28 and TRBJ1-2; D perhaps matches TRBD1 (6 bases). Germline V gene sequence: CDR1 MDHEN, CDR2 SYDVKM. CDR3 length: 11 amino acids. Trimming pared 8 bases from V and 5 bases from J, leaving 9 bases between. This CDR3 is CASQGGYGYTF. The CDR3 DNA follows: TGTGCCAGCCAAGGGGGTTATGGCTACACCTTC.

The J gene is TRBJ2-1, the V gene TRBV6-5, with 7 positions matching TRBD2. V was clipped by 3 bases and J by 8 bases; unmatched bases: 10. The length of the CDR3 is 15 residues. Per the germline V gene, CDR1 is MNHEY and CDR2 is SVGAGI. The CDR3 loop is CASSYSVGGPYEQFF. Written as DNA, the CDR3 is TGTGCCAGCAGTTATTCTGTGGGAGGGCCCTATGAGCAGTTCTTC.

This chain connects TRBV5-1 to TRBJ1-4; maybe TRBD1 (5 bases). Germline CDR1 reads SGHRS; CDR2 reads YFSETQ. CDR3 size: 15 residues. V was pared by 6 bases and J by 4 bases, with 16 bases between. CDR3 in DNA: TGCGCCAGCACCCCGTCAGGGAACAGTAATGAAAAACTGTTTTTT. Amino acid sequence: CASTPSGNSNEKLFF. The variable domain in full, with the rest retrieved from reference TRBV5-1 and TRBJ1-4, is KAGVTQTPRYLIKTRGQQVTLSCSPISGHRSVSWYQQTPGQGLQFLFEYFSETQRNKGNFPGRFSGRQFSNSRSEMNVSTLELGDSALYLCASTPSGNSNEKLFFGSGTQLSVL.

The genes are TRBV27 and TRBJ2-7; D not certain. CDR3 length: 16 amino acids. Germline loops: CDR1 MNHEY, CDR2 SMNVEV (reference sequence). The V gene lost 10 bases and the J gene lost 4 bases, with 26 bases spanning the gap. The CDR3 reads CATKSMGPTGIYEQYF. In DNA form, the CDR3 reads TGTGCCACCAAATCGATGGGCCCTACGGGTATTTACGAGCAGTACTTC.

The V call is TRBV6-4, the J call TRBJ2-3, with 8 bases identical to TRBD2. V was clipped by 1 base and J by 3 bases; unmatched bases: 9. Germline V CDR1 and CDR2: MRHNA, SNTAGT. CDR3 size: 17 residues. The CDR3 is CASSDCFREGLTDTQYF. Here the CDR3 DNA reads TGTGCCAGCAGTGACTGTTTTCGGGAGGGCTTGACAGATACGCAGTATTTT.

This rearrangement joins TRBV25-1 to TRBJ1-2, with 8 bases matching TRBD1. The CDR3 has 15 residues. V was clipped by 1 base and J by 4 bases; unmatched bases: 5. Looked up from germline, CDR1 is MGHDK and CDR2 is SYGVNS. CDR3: CASSELDRDFYGYTF. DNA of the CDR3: TGTGCCAGCAGTGAATTGGACAGGGACTTCTATGGCTACACCTTC.

The CDR3 nucleotides read TGTGCCAGCAGTTTGAAACAGGGCTGGGGAATCAAAAACATTCAGTACTTC. This gives the protein CASSLKQGWGIKNIQYF. The chain links TRBV27 to TRBJ2-4; D perhaps matches TRBD1 (6 bases). CDR3 length: 17 residues. Trimming removed 3 bases from V and 3 bases from J, with 18 bases in between. CDR1 MNHEY and CDR2 SMNVEV come from the germline V gene (reference sequence).

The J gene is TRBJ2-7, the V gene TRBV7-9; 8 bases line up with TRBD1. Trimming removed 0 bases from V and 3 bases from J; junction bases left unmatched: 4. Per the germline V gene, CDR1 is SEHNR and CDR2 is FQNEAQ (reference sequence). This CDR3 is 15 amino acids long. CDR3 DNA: TGTGCCAGCAGCTTAGCACAGGGGGTGGGCTACGAGCAGTACTTC. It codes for CASSLAQGVGYEQYF.

CDR3 DNA sequence: TGTGCCAGCAGCTACTTTAGGCGGGAGTTGGATACCGGGGAGCTGTTTTTT. It is translated as CASSYFRRELDTGELFF. The chain combines TRBV7-6 with TRBJ2-2, with 7 bases matching TRBD2. V lost 4 bases to trimming and J lost 5 bases; unmatched junction nucleotides: 13. Germline V CDR1 and CDR2: SGHVS, FNYEAQ. CDR3 length equals 17 residues.

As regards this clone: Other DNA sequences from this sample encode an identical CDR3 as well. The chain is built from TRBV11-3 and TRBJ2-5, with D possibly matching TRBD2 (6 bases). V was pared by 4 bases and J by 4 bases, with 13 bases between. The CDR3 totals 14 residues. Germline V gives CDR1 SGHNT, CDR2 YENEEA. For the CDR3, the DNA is TGTGCCAGCAGCTCCCGGGACTCTGGAGAGACCCAGTACTTC. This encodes CASSSRDSGETQYF.

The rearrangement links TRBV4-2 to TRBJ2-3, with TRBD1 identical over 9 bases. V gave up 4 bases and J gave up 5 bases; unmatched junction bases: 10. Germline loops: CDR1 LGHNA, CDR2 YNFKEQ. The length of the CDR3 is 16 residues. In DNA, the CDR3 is TGTGCCAGCAGCCCTGGCGGGGACAGGGTATTAGATACGCAGTATTTT. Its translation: CASSPGGDRVLDTQYF.

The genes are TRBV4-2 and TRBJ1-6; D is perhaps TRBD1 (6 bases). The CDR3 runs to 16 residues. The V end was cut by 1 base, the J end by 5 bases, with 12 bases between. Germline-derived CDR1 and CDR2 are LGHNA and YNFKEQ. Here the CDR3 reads CASSQGNRVDNSPLHF. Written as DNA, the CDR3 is TGTGCCAGCAGCCAAGGGAACAGGGTGGATAATTCACCCCTCCACTTT.

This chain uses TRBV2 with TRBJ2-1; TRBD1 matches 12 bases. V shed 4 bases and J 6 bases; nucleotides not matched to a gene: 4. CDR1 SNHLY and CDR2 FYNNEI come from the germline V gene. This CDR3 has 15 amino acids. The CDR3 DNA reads TGTGCCAGCAGTGGGGGACAGGGGGCGACCAATGAGCAGTTCTTC. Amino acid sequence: CASSGGQGATNEQFF. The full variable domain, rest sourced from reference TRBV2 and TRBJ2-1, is EPEVTQTPSHQVTQMGQEVILRCVPISNHLYFYWYRQILGQKVEFLVSFYNNEISEKSEIFDDQFSVERPDGSNFTLKIRSTKLEDSAMYFCASSGGQGATNEQFFGPGTRLTVL.

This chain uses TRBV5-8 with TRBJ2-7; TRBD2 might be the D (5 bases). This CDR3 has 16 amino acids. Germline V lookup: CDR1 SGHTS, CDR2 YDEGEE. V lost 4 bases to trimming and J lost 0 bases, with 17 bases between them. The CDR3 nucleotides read TGTGCCAGCAGCCACCGACGGACTCCGAGCTCCTACGAGCAGTACTTC. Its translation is CASSHRRTPSSYEQYF.

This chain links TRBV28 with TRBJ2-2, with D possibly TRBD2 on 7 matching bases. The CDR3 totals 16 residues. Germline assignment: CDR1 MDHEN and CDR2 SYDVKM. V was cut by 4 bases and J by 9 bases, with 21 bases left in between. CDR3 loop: CASSYVRGGAQRELFF. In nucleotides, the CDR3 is TGTGCCAGCAGTTATGTGAGAGGGGGGGCTCAGAGGGAGCTGTTTTTT. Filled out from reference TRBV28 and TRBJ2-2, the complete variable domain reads DVKVTQSSRYLVKRTGEKVFLECVQDMDHENMFWYRQDPGLGLRLIYFSYDVKMKEKGDIPEGYSVSREKKERFSLILESASTNQTSMYLCASSYVRGGAQRELFFGEGSRLTVL.

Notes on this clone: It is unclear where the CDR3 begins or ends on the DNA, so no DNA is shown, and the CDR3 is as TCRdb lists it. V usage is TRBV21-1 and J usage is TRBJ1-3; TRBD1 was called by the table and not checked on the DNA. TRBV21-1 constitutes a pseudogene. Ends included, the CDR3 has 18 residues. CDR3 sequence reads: CASSKDLSRVGAGNTIYF.

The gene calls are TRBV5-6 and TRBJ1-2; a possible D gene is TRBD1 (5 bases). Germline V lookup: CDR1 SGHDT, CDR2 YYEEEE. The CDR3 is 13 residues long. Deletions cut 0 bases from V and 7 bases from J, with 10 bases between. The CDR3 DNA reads TGTGCCAGCAGCTTGGGCCGAAGGGGTGGCTACACCTTC. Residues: CASSLGRRGGYTF.